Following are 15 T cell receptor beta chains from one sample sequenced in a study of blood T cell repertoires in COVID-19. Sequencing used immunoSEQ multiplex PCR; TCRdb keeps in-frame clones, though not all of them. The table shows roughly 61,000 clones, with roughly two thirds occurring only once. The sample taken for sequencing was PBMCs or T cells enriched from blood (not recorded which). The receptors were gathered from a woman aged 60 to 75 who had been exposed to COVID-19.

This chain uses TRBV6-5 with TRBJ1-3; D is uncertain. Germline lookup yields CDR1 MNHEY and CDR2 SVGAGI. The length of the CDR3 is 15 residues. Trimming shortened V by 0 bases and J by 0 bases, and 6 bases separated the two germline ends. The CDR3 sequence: CASSYSAGSGNTIYF. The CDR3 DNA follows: TGTGCCAGCAGTTACTCTGCGGGCTCTGGAAACACCATATATTTT.

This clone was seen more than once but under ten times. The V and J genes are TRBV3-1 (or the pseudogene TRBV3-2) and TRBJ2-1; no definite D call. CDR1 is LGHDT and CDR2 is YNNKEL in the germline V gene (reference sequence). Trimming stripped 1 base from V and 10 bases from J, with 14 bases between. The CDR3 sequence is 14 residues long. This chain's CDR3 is CASSQGPGSGEQFF. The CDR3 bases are TGTGCCAGCAGCCAAGGTCCGGGTTCTGGGGAGCAGTTCTTC.

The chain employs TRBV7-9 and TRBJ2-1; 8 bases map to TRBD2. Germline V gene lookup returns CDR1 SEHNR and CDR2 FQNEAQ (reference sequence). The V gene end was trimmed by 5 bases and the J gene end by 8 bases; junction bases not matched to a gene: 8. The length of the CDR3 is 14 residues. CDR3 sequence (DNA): TGTGCCAGCAGCCCTAGCGGGTCGAACGATGAGCAGTTCTTC. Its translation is CASSPSGSNDEQFF.

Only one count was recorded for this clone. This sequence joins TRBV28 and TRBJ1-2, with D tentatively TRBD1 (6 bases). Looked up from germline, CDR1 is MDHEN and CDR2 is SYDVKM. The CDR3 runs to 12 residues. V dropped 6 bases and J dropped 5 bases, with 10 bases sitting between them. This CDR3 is CASSRRGYGYTF. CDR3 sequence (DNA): TGTGCCAGCAGCCGCAGGGGTTATGGCTACACCTTC.

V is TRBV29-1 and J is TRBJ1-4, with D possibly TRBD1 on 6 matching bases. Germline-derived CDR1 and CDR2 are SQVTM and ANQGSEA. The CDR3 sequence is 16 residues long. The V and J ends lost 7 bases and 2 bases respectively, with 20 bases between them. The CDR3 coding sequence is TGCAGCGCGATTTACAGGGAAGGGGCCACTAATGAAAAACTGTTTTTT. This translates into CSAIYREGATNEKLFF.

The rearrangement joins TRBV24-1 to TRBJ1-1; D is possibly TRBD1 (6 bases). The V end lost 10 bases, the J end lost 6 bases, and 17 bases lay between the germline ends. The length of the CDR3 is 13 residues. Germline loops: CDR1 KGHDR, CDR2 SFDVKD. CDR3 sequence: CATQGWLEAEAFF. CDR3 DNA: TGTGCCACTCAGGGGTGGCTTGAAGCTGAAGCTTTCTTT.

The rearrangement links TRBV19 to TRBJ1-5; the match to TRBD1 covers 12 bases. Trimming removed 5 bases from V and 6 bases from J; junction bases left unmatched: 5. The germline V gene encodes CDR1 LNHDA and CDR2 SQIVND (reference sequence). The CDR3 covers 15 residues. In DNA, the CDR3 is TGTGCCAGTAGTGGCGGGACAGGGGGCAGTCAGCCCCAGCATTTT. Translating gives CASSGGTGGSQPQHF.

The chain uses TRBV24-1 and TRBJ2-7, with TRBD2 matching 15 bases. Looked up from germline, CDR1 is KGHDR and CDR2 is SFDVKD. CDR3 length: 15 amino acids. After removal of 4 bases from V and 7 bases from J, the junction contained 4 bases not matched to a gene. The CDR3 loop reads CATSDPGTSGGEQYF. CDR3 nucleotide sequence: TGTGCCACCAGTGACCCCGGGACTAGCGGGGGGGAGCAGTACTTC.

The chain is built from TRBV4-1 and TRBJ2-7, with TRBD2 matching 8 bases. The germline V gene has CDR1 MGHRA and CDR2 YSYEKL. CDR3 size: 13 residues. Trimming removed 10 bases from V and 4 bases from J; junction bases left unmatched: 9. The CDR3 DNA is TGCGCCACCGCGGGGGGTCCGTCTTACGAGCAGTACTTC. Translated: CATAGGPSYEQYF.

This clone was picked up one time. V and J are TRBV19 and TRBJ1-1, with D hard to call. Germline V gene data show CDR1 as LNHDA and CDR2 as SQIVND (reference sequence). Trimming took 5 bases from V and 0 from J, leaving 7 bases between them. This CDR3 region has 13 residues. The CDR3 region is CASSDYVNTEAFF. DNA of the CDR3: TGTGCCAGTAGTGACTACGTGAACACTGAAGCTTTCTTT.

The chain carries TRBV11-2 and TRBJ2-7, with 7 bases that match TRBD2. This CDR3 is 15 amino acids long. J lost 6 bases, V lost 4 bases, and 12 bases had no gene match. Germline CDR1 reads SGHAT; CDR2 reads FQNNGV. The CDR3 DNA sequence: TGTGCCAGCAGCTCCTCGACTAGCCCAGGTTTCGAGCAGTACTTC. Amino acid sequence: CASSSSTSPGFEQYF.

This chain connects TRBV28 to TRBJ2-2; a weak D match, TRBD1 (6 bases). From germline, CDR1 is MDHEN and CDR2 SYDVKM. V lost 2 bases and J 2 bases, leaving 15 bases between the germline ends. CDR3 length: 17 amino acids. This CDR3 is CASSLPGQFTNTGELFF. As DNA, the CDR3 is TGTGCCAGCAGTTTACCCGGACAGTTTACCAACACCGGGGAGCTGTTTTTT.

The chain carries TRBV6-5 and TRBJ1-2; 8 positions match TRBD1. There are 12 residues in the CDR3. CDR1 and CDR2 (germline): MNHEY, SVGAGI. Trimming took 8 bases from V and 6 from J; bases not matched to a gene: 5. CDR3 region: CASDTGGNGYTF. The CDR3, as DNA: TGTGCCAGCGATACAGGGGGGAATGGCTACACCTTC.

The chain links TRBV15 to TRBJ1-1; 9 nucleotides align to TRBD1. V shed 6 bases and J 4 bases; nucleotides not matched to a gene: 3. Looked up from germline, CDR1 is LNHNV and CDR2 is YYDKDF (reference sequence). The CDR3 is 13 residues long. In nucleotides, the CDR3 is TGTGCCACCAGGGACAGGGGTCGCACTGAAGCTTTCTTT. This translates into CATRDRGRTEAFF. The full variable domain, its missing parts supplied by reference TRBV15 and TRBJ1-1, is DAMVIQNPRYQVTQFGKPVTLSCSQTLNHNVMYWYQQKSSQAPKLLFHYYDKDFNNEADTPDNFQSRRPNTSFCFLDIRSPGLGDTAMYLCATRDRGRTEAFFGQGTRLTVV.

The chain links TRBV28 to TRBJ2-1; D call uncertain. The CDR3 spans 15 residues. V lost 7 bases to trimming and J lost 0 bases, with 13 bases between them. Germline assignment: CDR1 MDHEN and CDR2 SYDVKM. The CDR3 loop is CASISYGLSYNEQFF. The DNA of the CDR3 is TGTGCCAGCATTAGCTATGGCCTCTCCTACAATGAGCAGTTCTTC.